The present TCR beta chain was sequenced within a study of beta chain features in type 1 diabetes. This clone was counted a few times. What it binds is unknown. Expressed TCRB transcripts were sequenced after all isolated RNA was converted to cDNA. Some clones are missing from TCRdb's copy, which holds only in-frame ones; the method was immunoSEQ multiplex PCR. The sample holds 550,000 to 850,000 clones, under 15% seen once. After removal of 2 bases from V and 4 bases from J, the junction contained 7 bases not matched to a gene. CDR3 size: 17 residues. The germline CDR1 and CDR2 sequences are WNHNN and SYGVQD (reference sequence). Study observations and caveats: People with Type 1 diabetes carried modestly yet significantly shorter TCRB CDR3s in all four CD4+ subsets.

This clonotype was obtained from a man aged 18 to 29 with type 1 diabetes. The chain couples TRBV10-1 to TRBJ2-1; 11 bases fit TRBD2. Specimen: naive CD4+ T cells from blood. CDR3 coding DNA: TGCGCCAGCAGTGAGGGTAGCGGGGGGGCCGGTTACAATGAGCAGTTCTTC. This gives the protein CASSEGSGGAGYNEQFF.